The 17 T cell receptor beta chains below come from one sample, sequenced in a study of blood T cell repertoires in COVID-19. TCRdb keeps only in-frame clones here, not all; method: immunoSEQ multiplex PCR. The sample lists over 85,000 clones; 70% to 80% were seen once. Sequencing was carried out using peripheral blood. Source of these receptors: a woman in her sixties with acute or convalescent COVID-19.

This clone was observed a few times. In DNA form, the CDR3 reads TGTGCCACCAGCAGAGGGACAGGGGGCAATGAGCAGTACTTC. It specifies CATSRGTGGNEQYF. The V and J genes are TRBV15 and TRBJ2-7; 11 bases fit TRBD1. The J segment lost 7 bases and the V segment lost 1 base, leaving 3 bases of the junction unmatched. Per the germline V gene, CDR1 is LNHNV and CDR2 is YYDKDF (reference sequence). The CDR3 is 14 amino acids. Complete variable domain (other parts from reference TRBV15 and TRBJ2-7): DAMVIQNPRYQVTQFGKPVTLSCSQTLNHNVMYWYQQKSSQAPKLLFHYYDKDFNNEADTPDNFQSRRPNTSFCFLDIRSPGLGDTAMYLCATSRGTGGNEQYFGPGTRLTVT.

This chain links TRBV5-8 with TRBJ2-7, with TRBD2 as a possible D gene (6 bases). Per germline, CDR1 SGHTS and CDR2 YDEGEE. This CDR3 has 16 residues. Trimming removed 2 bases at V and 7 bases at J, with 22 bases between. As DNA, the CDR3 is TGTGCCAGCAGCTTTAATTTGTTCCCGGGGAGGCGGGAGCAGTACTTC. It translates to CASSFNLFPGRREQYF.

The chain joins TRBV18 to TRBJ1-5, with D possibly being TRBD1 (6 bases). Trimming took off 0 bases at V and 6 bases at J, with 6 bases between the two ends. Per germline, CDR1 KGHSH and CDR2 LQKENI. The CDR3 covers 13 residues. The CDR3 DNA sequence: TGTGCCAGCTCACCACCGGGGGCTCAGCCCCAGCATTTT. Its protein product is CASSPPGAQPQHF.

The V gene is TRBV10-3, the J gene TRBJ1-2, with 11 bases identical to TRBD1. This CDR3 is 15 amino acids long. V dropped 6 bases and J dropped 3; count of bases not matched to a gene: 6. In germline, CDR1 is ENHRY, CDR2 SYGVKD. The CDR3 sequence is CAISRGQGEDYGYTF. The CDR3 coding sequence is TGTGCCATCAGCAGGGGACAGGGGGAGGACTATGGCTACACCTTC.

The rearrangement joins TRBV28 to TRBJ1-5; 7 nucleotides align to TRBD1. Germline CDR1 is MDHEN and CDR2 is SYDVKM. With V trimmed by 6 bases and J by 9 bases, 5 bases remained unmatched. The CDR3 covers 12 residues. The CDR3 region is CASSDRARPQHF. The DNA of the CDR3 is TGTGCCAGCAGCGACAGGGCACGGCCCCAGCATTTT.

CDR3 protein: CASSSTGGQETQYF. Here the CDR3 DNA reads TGTGCCAGCTCATCGACAGGGGGGCAAGAGACCCAGTACTTC. The chain links TRBV18 to TRBJ2-5; 9 nucleotides match TRBD1. The CDR3 contains 14 residues. The V gene's germline CDR1 is KGHSH and CDR2 LQKENI. Losses at the gene ends were 5 bases for V and 2 bases for J; bases not matched to a gene: 3.

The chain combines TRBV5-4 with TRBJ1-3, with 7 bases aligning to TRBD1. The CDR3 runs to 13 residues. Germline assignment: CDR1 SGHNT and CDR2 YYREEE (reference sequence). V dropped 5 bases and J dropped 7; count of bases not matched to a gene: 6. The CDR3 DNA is TGTGCCAGCAGTCTGGACAGGTCTAACACCATATATTTT. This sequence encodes CASSLDRSNTIYF.

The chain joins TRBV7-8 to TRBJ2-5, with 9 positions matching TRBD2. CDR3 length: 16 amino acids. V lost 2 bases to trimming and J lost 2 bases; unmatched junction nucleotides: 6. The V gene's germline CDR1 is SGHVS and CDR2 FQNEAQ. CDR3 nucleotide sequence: TGTGCCAGCAGCTTATTGGCGGGGGGGCCACAAGAGACCCAGTACTTC. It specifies CASSLLAGGPQETQYF.

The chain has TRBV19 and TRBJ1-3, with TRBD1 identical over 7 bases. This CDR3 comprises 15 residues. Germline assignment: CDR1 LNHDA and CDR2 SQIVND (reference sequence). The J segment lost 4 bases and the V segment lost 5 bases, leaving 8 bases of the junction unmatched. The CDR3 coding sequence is TGTGCCAGTAGTGCCGGGACAGCGCCGGGAAACACCATATATTTT. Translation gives CASSAGTAPGNTIYF.

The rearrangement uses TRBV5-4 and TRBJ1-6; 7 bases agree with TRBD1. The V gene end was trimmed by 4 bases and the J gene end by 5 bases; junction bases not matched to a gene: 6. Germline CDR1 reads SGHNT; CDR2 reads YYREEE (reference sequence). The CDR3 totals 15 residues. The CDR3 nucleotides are TGTGCCAGCAGCAGTGACAGGGTAGATAATTCACCCCTCCACTTT. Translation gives CASSSDRVDNSPLHF.

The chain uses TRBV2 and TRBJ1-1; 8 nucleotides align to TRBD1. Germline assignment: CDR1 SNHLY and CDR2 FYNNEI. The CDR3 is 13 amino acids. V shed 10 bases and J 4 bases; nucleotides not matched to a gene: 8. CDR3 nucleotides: TGTGCCACTGGACAGGGAGAGGTCACTGAAGCTTTCTTT. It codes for CATGQGEVTEAFF.

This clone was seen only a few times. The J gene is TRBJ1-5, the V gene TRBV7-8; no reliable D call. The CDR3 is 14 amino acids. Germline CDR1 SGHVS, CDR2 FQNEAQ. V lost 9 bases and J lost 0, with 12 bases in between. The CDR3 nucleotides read TGTGCCAGTAGATTGGGCTCTAGCAATCAGCCCCAGCATTTT. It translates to CASRLGSSNQPQHF.

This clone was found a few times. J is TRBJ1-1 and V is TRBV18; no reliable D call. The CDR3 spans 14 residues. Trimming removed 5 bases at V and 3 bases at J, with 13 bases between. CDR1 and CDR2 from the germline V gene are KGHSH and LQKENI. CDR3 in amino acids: CASSVDKAYTEAFF. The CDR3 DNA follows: TGTGCCAGCTCAGTCGACAAGGCGTACACTGAAGCTTTCTTT.

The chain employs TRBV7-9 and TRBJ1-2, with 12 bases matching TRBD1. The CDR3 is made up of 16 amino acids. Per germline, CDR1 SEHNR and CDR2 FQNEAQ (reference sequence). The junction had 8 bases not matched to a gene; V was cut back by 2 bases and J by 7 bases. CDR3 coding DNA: TGTGCCAGCAGCTTACCCCAGGGACAGGGGGCCGCTGGCTACACCTTC. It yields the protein CASSLPQGQGAAGYTF. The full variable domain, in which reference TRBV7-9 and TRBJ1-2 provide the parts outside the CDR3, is DTGVSQNPRHKITKRGQNVTFRCDPISEHNRLYWYRQTLGQGPEFLTYFQNEAQLEKSRLLSDRFSAERPKGSFSTLEIQRTEQGDSAMYLCASSLPQGQGAAGYTFGSGTRLTVV.

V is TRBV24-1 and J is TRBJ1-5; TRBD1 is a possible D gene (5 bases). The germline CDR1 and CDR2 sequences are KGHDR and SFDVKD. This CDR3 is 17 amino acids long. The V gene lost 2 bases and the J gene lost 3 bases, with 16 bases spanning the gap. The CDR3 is CATSDSAGRGPNQPQHF. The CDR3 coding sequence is TGTGCCACCAGTGATTCTGCGGGGCGCGGACCCAATCAGCCCCAGCATTTT.

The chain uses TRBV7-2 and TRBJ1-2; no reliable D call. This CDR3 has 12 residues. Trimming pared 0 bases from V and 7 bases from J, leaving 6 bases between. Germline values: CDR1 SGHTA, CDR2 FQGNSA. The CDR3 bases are TGTGCCAGCAGCTTAGCGAGGGCTGGCTACACCTTC. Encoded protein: CASSLARAGYTF.

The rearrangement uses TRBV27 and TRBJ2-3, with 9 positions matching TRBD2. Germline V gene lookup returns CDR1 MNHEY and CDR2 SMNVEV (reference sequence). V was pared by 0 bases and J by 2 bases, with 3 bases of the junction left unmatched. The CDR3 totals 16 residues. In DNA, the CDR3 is TGTGCCAGCAGTTTATCAGGGACTAGCCCCACAGATACGCAGTATTTT. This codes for CASSLSGTSPTDTQYF.